The 17 T cell receptor beta chains below all came from one sample that was sequenced in a study of T cells in Graves' hyperthyroidism and ophthalmopathy. Amplification of TCR beta CDR3 regions used RNA as the template. RT-PCR in the first round (using the HTBI primer set) targeted the TCR CDR3. TCRdb processed the multiplex PCR reads anew with MiXCR; each CDR3 protein has one entry. This sample carries approximately 610,000 distinct CDR3 sequences, under 15% of them seen once, and the ten largest clones take around 4.5%. The sequenced sample was blood. These receptor sequences come from a woman in her forties with Graves' ophthalmopathy.

CDR3 sequence (DNA): TGCAGTGCTAGATTCGAGTCAGGGGCTCCCTACGAGCAGTACTTC. This encodes CSARFESGAPYEQYF. The chain combines TRBV20-1 with TRBJ2-7, with D possibly matching TRBD1 (6 bases). The germline V gene has CDR1 DFQATT and CDR2 SNEGSKA (reference sequence). V lost 2 bases and J lost 2, with 16 bases in between. The CDR3 length is 15 residues.

The table lists this clonotype with many counts. The V gene is TRBV2, the J gene TRBJ1-5; no definite D call. CDR1 is SNHLY and CDR2 is FYNNEI in the germline V gene. The CDR3 has 15 residues. The V end lost 6 bases, the J end lost 4 bases, and 16 bases lay between the germline ends. CDR3 nucleotide sequence: TGTGCCAGCAGAAAGCTATTAGTCCGGAATCAGCCCCAGCATTTT. Its translation is CASRKLLVRNQPQHF.

This clonotype was observed at least ten times. The chain joins TRBV27 to TRBJ1-5; maybe TRBD1 (6 bases). This CDR3 has 14 residues. The V end was cut by 4 bases, the J end by 9 bases, with 16 bases between. Germline CDR1 is MNHEY and CDR2 is SMNVEV (reference sequence). Written as DNA, the CDR3 is TGTGCCAGCAGTTACAGGGCTTTCGTCGGGCCCCAGCATTTT. It codes for CASSYRAFVGPQHF.

This clonotype occurred many times. The V gene is TRBV2, the J gene TRBJ1-5; the D is unclear. The CDR3 extends over 14 amino acids. Germline CDR1 and CDR2: SNHLY and FYNNEI. Trimming took off 6 bases at V and 2 bases at J, with 11 bases between the two ends. The CDR3 nucleotides read TGTGCCAGCAGCGCCCTCTACGGCAATCAGCCCCAGCATTTT. Amino acids: CASSALYGNQPQHF. Together with reference TRBV2 and TRBJ1-5, the CDR3 gives the full variable domain: EPEVTQTPSHQVTQMGQEVILRCVPISNHLYFYWYRQILGQKVEFLVSFYNNEISEKSEIFDDQFSVERPDGSNFTLKIRSTKLEDSAMYFCASSALYGNQPQHFGDGTRLSIL.

This clonotype was picked up many times. The chain employs TRBV6-5 and TRBJ2-7, with D perhaps being TRBD1 or TRBD2 (5 bases each). Trimming removed 6 bases at V and 6 bases at J, with 15 bases between. Germline V gene data show CDR1 as MNHEY and CDR2 as SVGAGI. The CDR3 loop spans 13 amino acids. In DNA form, the CDR3 reads TGTGCCAGCAGCTGGGACCAGACGTTCGAGCAGTACTTC. As protein: CASSWDQTFEQYF.

This clonotype was picked up many times. The chain combines TRBV24-1 with TRBJ2-2; D is unclear. V gave up 9 bases and J gave up 0 bases, with 10 bases separating them. This CDR3 has 14 residues. CDR1 and CDR2 (germline): KGHDR, SFDVKD. The CDR3 nucleotides read TGTGCCACCGCGCCACTTGCGAACACCGGGGAGCTGTTTTTT. It is translated as CATAPLANTGELFF.

This clonotype was counted ten times or more. In nucleotides, the CDR3 is TGTGCCAGCAGTTTGATGGGACCCGTTAGCTACGAGCAGTACTTC. It codes for CASSLMGPVSYEQYF. The chain is built from TRBV27 and TRBJ2-7, with D perhaps given as TRBD1 or TRBD2 (5 bases each). The CDR3 is made up of 15 amino acids. CDR1 is MNHEY, CDR2 SMNVEV, per germline (reference sequence). Trimming took 3 bases from V and 3 from J, leaving 15 bases between them.

This clonotype showed up many times. The V gene is TRBV28, the J gene TRBJ2-7; TRBD1 might be the D (6 bases). The V gene lost 8 bases and the J gene lost 0 bases, with 17 bases spanning the gap. This CDR3 region has 15 residues. CDR1 MDHEN and CDR2 SYDVKM come from the germline V gene. As DNA, the CDR3 is TGTGCCAGCTGGTCGAGGGGGTCGAGCTCCTACGAGCAGTACTTC. Protein product: CASWSRGSSSYEQYF.

This clonotype has at least ten counts. The CDR3 spells CASSLSRLTKNIQYF. The CDR3 DNA reads as TGTGCCAGCAGTTTATCGCGGCTTACCAAAAACATTCAGTACTTC. V gene TRBV27 combines with J gene TRBJ2-4; D is ambiguous. Germline loops: CDR1 MNHEY, CDR2 SMNVEV (reference sequence). The CDR3 runs to 15 residues. V lost 0 bases and J 2 bases, leaving 8 bases between the germline ends.

At least ten counts were recorded for this clonotype. The chain employs TRBV12-3 or TRBV12-4 and TRBJ1-1, with D maybe TRBD1 (5 bases). There are 13 residues in the CDR3. V gave up 6 bases and J gave up 5 bases, with 13 bases separating them. In DNA, the CDR3 is TGTGCCAGCAGCGACAGATTTAAGACTGAAGCTTTCTTT. Translating gives CASSDRFKTEAFF.

This clonotype was observed at least ten times. The chain uses TRBV28 and TRBJ2-2, with D hard to call. The CDR3 runs 13 residues. V lost 4 bases and J lost 4, with 7 bases in between. Per germline, CDR1 MDHEN and CDR2 SYDVKM. The CDR3 here is CASSWPITGELFF. The CDR3 nucleotides are TGTGCCAGCAGTTGGCCGATCACCGGGGAGCTGTTTTTT.

This clonotype was recorded many times. One base away lies a much larger clone, so this may be a sequencing read error. Because the CDR3 is missing its conserved closing phenylalanine or tryptophan, this is likely a read error. The chain uses TRBV28 and TRBJ2-5; tentatively, D is TRBD1 (6 bases). The germline V and J ends were trimmed by 5 bases and 4 bases, with 14 bases remaining between them. Germline values: CDR1 MDHEN, CDR2 SYDVKM. This CDR3 has 14 amino acids. CDR3 in amino acids: CASSTPRGSETQYL. The CDR3 DNA follows: TGTGCCAGCAGTACCCCCAGGGGTTCAGAGACCCAGTACCTC.

This clonotype was detected many times. This chain links TRBV28 with TRBJ1-2; maybe TRBD1 (6 bases). The CDR3 consists of 14 residues. CDR1 and CDR2 (germline): MDHEN, SYDVKM. Trimming took off 5 bases at V and 6 bases at J, with 16 bases between the two ends. CDR3 in DNA: TGTGCCAGCAGTCCAAACACAGGGATGCATGGCTACACCTTC. Translating it yields CASSPNTGMHGYTF.

This clonotype was found many times. V usage is TRBV15 and J usage is TRBJ1-5, with 7 bases fitting TRBD1. The CDR3 is 14 residues long. J was trimmed by 8 bases and V by 2 bases; bases with no gene match: 6. The germline V gene encodes CDR1 LNHNV and CDR2 YYDKDF (reference sequence). CDR3 sequence: CATSRIGGLEPQHF. The CDR3 nucleotides are TGTGCCACCAGCAGAATAGGGGGCCTGGAGCCCCAGCATTTT.

The sample holds many counts of this clonotype. V gene TRBV9 combines with J gene TRBJ1-2, with a tentative D call TRBD1 (6 bases). This CDR3 spans 17 amino acids. Deletions cut 4 bases from V and 2 bases from J, with 21 bases between. Germline V gives CDR1 SGDLS, CDR2 YYNGEE. CDR3: CASSPRGVLLQNYGYTF. CDR3 nucleotides: TGTGCCAGCAGCCCAAGGGGGGTTTTGCTCCAGAACTATGGCTACACCTTC. The full variable domain, rest sourced from reference TRBV9 and TRBJ1-2, is DSGVTQTPKHLITATGQRVTLRCSPRSGDLSVYWYQQSLDQGLQFLIQYYNGEERAKGNILERFSAQQFPDLHSELNLSSLELGDSALYFCASSPRGVLLQNYGYTFGSGTRLTVV.

Only a few counts were recorded for this clonotype. The chain joins TRBV11-2 to TRBJ2-2; a weak D match, TRBD1 (5 bases). V lost 1 base to trimming and J lost 1 base, with 10 bases between them. Germline CDR1 SGHAT, CDR2 FQNNGV. CDR3 size: 16 residues. The CDR3: CASSLVGRENTGELFF. CDR3 in DNA: TGTGCCAGCAGCTTAGTTGGCAGGGAGAACACCGGGGAGCTGTTTTTT.

This clonotype was picked up a small number of times. The chain uses TRBV19 and TRBJ2-7; TRBD1 matches 8 bases. With V trimmed by 3 bases and J by 2 bases, 6 bases remained unmatched. Germline CDR1 is LNHDA and CDR2 is SQIVND (reference sequence). CDR3 length: 15 amino acids. This chain's CDR3 is CASSIPGQGPYEQYF. Here the CDR3 DNA reads TGTGCCAGTAGTATCCCCGGACAGGGACCCTACGAGCAGTACTTC.